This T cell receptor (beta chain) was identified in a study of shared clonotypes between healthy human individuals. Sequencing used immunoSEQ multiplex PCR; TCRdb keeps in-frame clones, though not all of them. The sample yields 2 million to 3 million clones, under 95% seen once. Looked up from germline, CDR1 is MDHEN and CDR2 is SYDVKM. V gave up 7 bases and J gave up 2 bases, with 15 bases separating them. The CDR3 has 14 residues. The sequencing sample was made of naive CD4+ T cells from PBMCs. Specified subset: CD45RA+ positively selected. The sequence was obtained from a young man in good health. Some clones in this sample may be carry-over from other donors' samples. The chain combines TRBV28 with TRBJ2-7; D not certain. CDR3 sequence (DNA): TGTGCCAGCACTCTCAACATAAAACCCTACGAGCAGTACTTC. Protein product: CASTLNIKPYEQYF.